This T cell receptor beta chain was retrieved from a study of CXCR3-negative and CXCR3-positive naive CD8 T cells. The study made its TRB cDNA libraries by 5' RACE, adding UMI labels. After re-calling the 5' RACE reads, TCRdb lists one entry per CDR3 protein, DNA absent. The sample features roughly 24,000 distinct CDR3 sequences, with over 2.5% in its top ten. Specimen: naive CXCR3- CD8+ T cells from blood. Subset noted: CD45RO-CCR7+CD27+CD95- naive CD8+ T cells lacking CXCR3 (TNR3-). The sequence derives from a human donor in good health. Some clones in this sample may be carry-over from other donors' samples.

The CDR3 protein is CASSQTMNTGELFF. The chain recombines TRBV4-2 with TRBJ2-2. Per germline, CDR1 LGHNA and CDR2 YNFKEQ. The CDR3 is made up of 14 amino acids.